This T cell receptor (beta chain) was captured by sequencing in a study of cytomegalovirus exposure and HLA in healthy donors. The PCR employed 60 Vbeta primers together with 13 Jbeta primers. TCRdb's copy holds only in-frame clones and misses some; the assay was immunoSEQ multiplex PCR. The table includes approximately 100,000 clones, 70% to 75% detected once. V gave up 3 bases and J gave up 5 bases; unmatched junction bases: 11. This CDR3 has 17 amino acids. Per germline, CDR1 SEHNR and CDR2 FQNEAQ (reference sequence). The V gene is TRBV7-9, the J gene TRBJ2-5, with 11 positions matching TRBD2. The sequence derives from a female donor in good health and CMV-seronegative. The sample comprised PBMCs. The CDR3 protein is CASSFSIAGGPRETQYF. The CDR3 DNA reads TGTGCCAGCAGCTTCAGTATAGCGGGAGGGCCGAGGGAGACCCAGTACTTC.